Given below is one TCR beta chain in context. Its antigen is unknown. A single record per CDR3 protein comes from TCRdb applying MiXCR to the 5' RACE reads. The sample comprises some 120,000 distinct CDR3 sequences, approximately 15% of which are singletons, and over 11% rests with the top ten. V was clipped by 7 bases and J by 2 bases; unmatched bases: 14. CDR1 and CDR2 (germline): SNHLY, FYNNEI. This CDR3 has 16 amino acids. The source of the sample is a study of T-cell memory formation after mild COVID-19. Study-wide background: The TCR clusters were mostly specific to one donor.

Regarding the study as a whole: Clones that contracted clustered mainly in CM and EM if CD4+ and in EMRA if CD8+. Pre-infection memory already had some responding clones, implying cross-reactive memory joined.

This clonotype originated in an adult woman who had mild COVID-19 (a few samples of this study predate the infection). Cell type and time point are not known. Sequences were obtained from PBMCs or a T cell subset sorted from them (not recorded which). The V call is TRBV2, the J call TRBJ2-7; 7 nucleotides match TRBD2. CDR3 DNA: TGTGCCAGCAAAAAGGAATTTACTAGCGCCGCCTACGAGCAGTACTTC. It codes for CASKKEFTSAAYEQYF.